This TCR beta chain was documented in a study of blood T cells in healthy people across ages. Notes on the study in general: Donor CMV status was unknown, possibly confounding expanded clonotype changes. Unsorted PBMC material precluded a definitive naive versus antigen-experienced comparison.

Samples each had at least 5 micrograms of total RNA extracted. Germline values: CDR1 DFQATT, CDR2 SNEGSKA (reference sequence). V trimming: 6 bases; J trimming: 7 bases; junction bases outside the gene matches: 10. This CDR3 is built from 13 residues. The authors ran a second PCR of about 7 to 12 cycles using a sample-barcoded 5' primer and a J-beta primer mix. The template-switch adaptor, which had 12 random nucleotides, put a tag on each cDNA molecule. TCRdb analysed the 5' RACE reads with MiXCR anew, one entry per CDR3 protein. The top ten hold under 30% of the sample, which has some 780,000 distinct CDR3 sequences, about 61% seen once. This clonotype showed up just once. What it recognizes is unknown.

This chain links TRBV20-1 with TRBJ2-7, with 9 bases that match TRBD2. What was sequenced was blood. The TCR sequence derives from a man aged 40-49 years in good health. CDR3 sequence: CSAPVAGGPEQYF. The CDR3, as DNA: TGCAGTGCCCCTGTGGCGGGAGGGCCAGAGCAGTACTTC.